This T cell receptor (beta chain) was sequenced during a study of neurological immune-mediated disorders. Broader study findings: HTLV-1-associated myelopathy ranked highest for TCR clonal expansion and multiple sclerosis lowest, beneath healthy controls.

Time point given: longitudinal time-point 3. 5'RACE with 10-nucleotide random UMIs produced the cDNA. TCRdb re-analysed the 5' RACE reads in MiXCR, keeping a single row per CDR3 protein. In the table there are roughly 49,000 distinct CDR3 sequences, roughly 13% of which are singletons. The germline V gene encodes CDR1 DFQATT and CDR2 SNEGSKA (reference sequence). This CDR3 contains 15 residues. V shed 0 bases, J shed 4 bases, and the junction held 7 bases outside the gene matches. This clonotype has ten or more counts. Its antigen is currently unknown. The TCR comes from a male donor with HTLV-1-associated myelopathy (HAM/TSP). The rearrangement links TRBV20-1 to TRBJ2-7, with TRBD2 matching over 9 bases. Material for sequencing was PBMCs. In DNA, the CDR3 is TGCAGTGCTAGAGACAAGCGGGGGGCAGTTTACGAGCAGTACTTC. Protein product: CSARDKRGAVYEQYF.